The clone carrying this T cell receptor beta chain was seen at least ten times. Time point noted: before trial treatment. Each eligible patient had an advanced solid tumor, and these tumors lacked tumor-infiltrating lymphocytes. Amplification, which lasted around 18 PCR cycles, used a constant-region primer and V-primer adapter to amplify TCRs. TCRdb used MiXCR to reprocess the reads, holding one entry per CDR3 protein. The sample holds tens of thousands of distinct CDR3 sequences, about 10% seen once. The data are from a study of low-dose radiotherapy and immunotherapy resistance in tumors. Across the whole study: Radiation delivery to Cohort 1 consisted of 0.5 Gy per fraction every 2 weeks, summing to 6.5 Gy. In Cohort 2, 1 Gy per fraction was delivered every two weeks, for a total of 13 Gy over 26 weeks.

V lost 5 bases, J lost 7 bases, and 12 bases lay in between. The germline V gene encodes CDR1 MNHGY and CDR2 SAAAGT. This CDR3 has 13 residues. This clonotype was sampled from a female donor with ovarian cancer. V and J are TRBV6-8 and TRBJ2-1; a weak D match, TRBD2 (5 bases). This sample comprised PBMCs, obtained before treatment. For the CDR3, the DNA is TGTGCCAGCAGTCGGGCCTGGGAGAATGAGCAGTTCTTC. Translation gives CASSRAWENEQFF.